The rows below give T cell receptor beta chains drawn from one sample of a study of patients and donors after allogeneic stem cell transplantation. TCRdb reanalysed the RT-PCR reads using MiXCR and keeps one entry per CDR3 protein. This table has about 12,000 distinct CDR3 sequences, around 25% appearing once. The specimen was blood, either unsorted or a sorted T cell fraction (not recorded which). The receptors were gathered from a human donor who was either an allogeneic HSCT recipient or a stem cell or donor lymphocyte infusion donor (not recorded which). It is not recorded whose cells these are; they may come from a transplant donor. The CDR3 runs from the conserved cysteine through the conserved F or W. Each record gives: V gene, D gene, clone size, J gene, CDR3 DNA, CDR3 protein. The D gene is left open where the match is weak. Clone size is given for some rows only: seen once, a few or many times, or a class if the clone is expanded.

>TRBV30|.|few|TRBJ1-6
TGTGCCTTACATGGACAGAGCAATAATTCACCCCTCCACTTT
CALHGQSNNSPLHF
>TRBV28|TRBD1|many|TRBJ2-7
TGTGCCAGCAGCTTAACAGGGGCGTCCTACGAGCAGTACTTC
CASSLTGASYEQYF
>TRBV9|TRBD1|.|TRBJ2-4
TGTGCCAGCAGCGTAGAAGGAAGCCGGGACAGGTTGAACATTCAGTACTTC
CASSVEGSRDRLNIQYF
>TRBV20-1|.|.|TRBJ2-7
TGCAGTGCAAATAGCTGGGACTCTCCCTACGAGCAGTACTTC
CSANSWDSPYEQYF
>TRBV29-1|.|few|TRBJ1-4
TGCAGCGGTAATGAAAAACTGTTTTTT
CSGNEKLFF
>TRBV20-1|.|many|TRBJ1-4
TGCAGTGCTAGAGATGGGAGGAATGAAAAACTGTTTTTT
CSARDGRNEKLFF
>TRBV18|.|few|TRBJ1-3
TGTGCCAGCTCACCACCGACCGGAAACACCATATATTTT
CASSPPTGNTIYF
>TRBV20-1|.|.|TRBJ1-6
TGCAGTGCTAGAGATCGGACAGTCTTTTATAATTCACCCCTCCACTTT
CSARDRTVFYNSPLHF
>TRBV29-1|.|few|TRBJ1-1
TGCAGCGTTGAAGAACCAAAAGCTTTCTTT
CSVEEPKAFF
>TRBV5-1|.|few|TRBJ1-2
TGCGCCAGCAGCTTGGCCATTGGACCGAACTATGGCTACACCTTC
CASSLAIGPNYGYTF
>TRBV4-3|.|few|TRBJ1-3
TGCGCCAGCAGCCAAAGCACGGTCTCTGGAAACACCATATATTTT
CASSQSTVSGNTIYF
>TRBV5-6|.|.|TRBJ1-1
TGTGCCAGCAGCTTGTCCAACGCTGAAGCTTTCTTT
CASSLSNAEAFF
>TRBV4-2|.|.|TRBJ2-2
TGTGCCAGCAGCCCCAGAGCCCGGCTGCAGGGTTCCCTGAACACCGGGGAGCTGTTTTTT
CASSPRARLQGSLNTGELFF
>TRBV24-1|TRBD2|.|TRBJ2-1
TGTGCCACCAGTGATCCGGGGGGAGGGGCGGACAATGAGCAGTTCTTC
CATSDPGGGADNEQFF
>TRBV30|TRBD1|few|TRBJ1-1
TGTGCCTGGACGAAAGGGACAGGGGGCAGTAAGTGGACTGAAGCTTTCTTT
CAWTKGTGGSKWTEAFF
>TRBV7-2|.|.|TRBJ1-6
TGTGCCAGCAGCTTAAGCTGGGATTCACCCCTCCACTTT
CASSLSWDSPLHF
>TRBV5-8|.|few|TRBJ1-5
TGTGCCAGCAGCGTAGAAGGGCCCCAGCATTTT
CASSVEGPQHF
>TRBV6-5|TRBD1|few|TRBJ1-1
TGTGCCAGCAGTGACCGACAGGGAATGAACACTGAAGCTTTCTTT
CASSDRQGMNTEAFF
>TRBV5-8|.|few|TRBJ1-1
TGTGCCAGCAGCCAATTGAGGGGTACCACTGAAGCTTTCTTT
CASSQLRGTTEAFF
>TRBV12-3/TRBV12-4|.|few|TRBJ1-3
TGTGCCAGCAGTTTAGGGGGCCAGGGGAACACCATATATTTT
CASSLGGQGNTIYF
>TRBV4-3|.|.|TRBJ1-2
TGCGCCAGCAGCCAGGGTCACAGGGCCCTTCTCTATGGCTACACCTTC
CASSQGHRALLYGYTF
>TRBV6-4|TRBD2|.|TRBJ2-1
TGTGCCAGCAGTTTTGGGGGGGGCTCCTACAATGAGCAGTTCTTC
CASSFGGGSYNEQFF
>TRBV12-3/TRBV12-4|.|few|TRBJ1-2
TGTGCCAGCAGTTTAACGGGGGCGACGAATGGCTACACCTTC
CASSLTGATNGYTF
>TRBV4-3|.|.|TRBJ2-2
TGCGCCAGCAGCCCAGCTGGACTGGCGGCCGGGGAGCTGTTTTTT
CASSPAGLAAGELFF
>TRBV7-6|.|few|TRBJ2-3
TGTGCCAGCAGCTTAGGTCTTATCTCTAGCACAGATACGCAGTATTTT
CASSLGLISSTDTQYF
>TRBV12-3/TRBV12-4|.|.|TRBJ1-5
TGTGCCAGCAGTTTAGGGGGACTGAATTTCTATAGCAATCAGCCCCAGCATTTT
CASSLGGLNFYSNQPQHF
>TRBV10-3|.|few|TRBJ2-1
TGTGCCATCAGTGACCCTCCTCTAGCGCCGTCCTACAATGAGCAGTTCTTC
CAISDPPLAPSYNEQFF
>TRBV15|.|.|TRBJ1-1
TGTGCCACCAGCAGAGATTCCTTGAGGAGCACTGAAGCTTTCTTT
CATSRDSLRSTEAFF
>TRBV4-3|.|few|TRBJ1-5
TGCGCCAGCTCGTGGACGGTTAATAGCAATCAGCCCCAGCATTTT
CASSWTVNSNQPQHF
>TRBV10-3|.|many|TRBJ1-3
TGTGCCACCGCAGGGACGCATGGAAACACCATATATTTT
CATAGTHGNTIYF
>TRBV5-1|TRBD1|many|TRBJ1-1
TGCGCCAGCAGCTCGACAGGGTTGACTGAAGCTTTCTTT
CASSSTGLTEAFF
>TRBV7-2|TRBD2|few|TRBJ2-4
TGTGCCAGCAGCTCGGGACTAGCGGGAAACATTCAGTACTTC
CASSSGLAGNIQYF
>TRBV11-1|TRBD1|medium-sized|TRBJ1-1
TGTGCCAGCTCCGGGACAGGGTTAACTGAAGCTTTCTTT
CASSGTGLTEAFF
>TRBV5-1|.|.|TRBJ2-5
TGCGCCAGCAGCTTTTCCTCAGGGCGGGGAGAGACCCAGTACTTC
CASSFSSGRGETQYF
>TRBV6-2/TRBV6-3|.|.|TRBJ2-2
TGTGCCAGCAGTTACCGGCAGGGTAACACCGGGGAGCTGTTTTTT
CASSYRQGNTGELFF
>TRBV12-3/TRBV12-4|TRBD1|many|TRBJ1-1
TGTGCCAGCAGTTTTAGACAGGGAAGGACTGAAGCTTTCTTT
CASSFRQGRTEAFF
>TRBV7-9|TRBD1|few|TRBJ2-3
TGTGCCAGCAGCCTTGGACAGGGGAAGTCAGATACGCAGTATTTT
CASSLGQGKSDTQYF
>TRBV15|.|.|TRBJ2-1
TGTGCCACCAGCAGGGACGGCTACAATGAGCAGTTCTTC
CATSRDGYNEQFF
>TRBV5-1|.|few|TRBJ1-6
TGCGCCAGCAGCTTGCGGAGCAGCTCCTATAATTCACCCCTCCACTTT
CASSLRSSSYNSPLHF
>TRBV5-1|TRBD2|few|TRBJ2-2
TGCGCCAGCAGCTTGGCCGGGGAACTAGCGGGAGCCGGGGAGCTGTTTTTT
CASSLAGELAGAGELFF
>TRBV7-9|TRBD2|.|TRBJ2-1
TGTGCCAGCAGCTTAAGACTAGCGGAGCAGTTCTTC
CASSLRLAEQFF
>TRBV5-1|.|.|TRBJ2-5
TGCGCCAGCAGCTTGAGGCAAGAGACCCAGTACTTC
CASSLRQETQYF
>TRBV11-2|.|.|TRBJ1-5
TGTGCCAGCAGCTTAGATAAGTGGGAACAGGAGGGCAATCAGCCCCAGCATTTT
CASSLDKWEQEGNQPQHF
>TRBV7-6|.|.|TRBJ1-2
TGTGCCAGCAGCTTCGGGGATTTTGGCTACACCTTC
CASSFGDFGYTF
>TRBV6-5|.|few|TRBJ1-5
TGTGCCAGCAGTTACGGTCCCGGAAACCAGCCCCAGCATTTT
CASSYGPGNQPQHF
>TRBV12-3/TRBV12-4|.|.|TRBJ2-7
TGTGCCAGCAGTAAGTCCTCGCGGCAGTACTTC
CASSKSSRQYF
>TRBV7-6|.|few|TRBJ2-3
TGTGCCAGCAGCCAGTCCGCTAACACAGATACGCAGTATTTT
CASSQSANTDTQYF
>TRBV7-2|TRBD2|.|TRBJ2-5
TGTGCCAGCAGCCACAGCGGGAGGCGGGAGACCCAGTACTTC
CASSHSGRRETQYF
>TRBV7-9|.|.|TRBJ2-3
TGTGCCAGCAGCTTAGCGATAGATTGGGCAGATACGCAGTATTTT
CASSLAIDWADTQYF
>TRBV6-5|.|.|TRBJ1-1
TGTGCCAGCAGTTTCACAGGACGCCCTGAAGCTTTCTTT
CASSFTGRPEAFF
>TRBV30|.|many|TRBJ1-3
TGTGCCTGCTCAGGAGGAGGAAACACCATATATTTT
CACSGGGNTIYF
>TRBV7-2|TRBD1|.|TRBJ1-6
TGTGCCAGCAGCGGACAGGGCTATAATTCACCCCTCCACTTT
CASSGQGYNSPLHF
>TRBV21-1|.|many|TRBJ1-2
TGTGCCAGCAGCAAAGAAGGCAGGGGCTATGGCTACACCTTC
CASSKEGRGYGYTF
>TRBV29-1|TRBD1|few|TRBJ1-4
TGCAGCGTTATAGGGACAGCAGCAACTAATGAAAAACTGTTTTTT
CSVIGTAATNEKLFF
>TRBV7-3|TRBD1|.|TRBJ1-5
TGTGCCAGCAGTTCATTACCCAGCGGACAGGGGTCCAATCAGCCCCAGCATTTT
CASSSLPSGQGSNQPQHF